This T cell receptor beta chain was identified in a study of graft-versus-host responses after intestinal transplantation. The wider study: Once they had received anti-thymocyte globulin induction, all recipients took tacrolimus and steroids for about three years. Study outcomes and limitations: Early HvG declines after transplant were associated with peak circulating GvH clone levels.

Of note for this clone: Its cognate antigen is unknown.

Assay used: immunoSEQ multiplex PCR; TCRdb lists only in-frame clones, some missing. There are about 39,000 clones in the sample; over 85% occur only once, and 21% lies in the top ten. Germline V lookup: CDR1 MDHEN, CDR2 SYDVKM. CDR3 length equals 14 residues. Trimming took 6 bases from V and 6 from J, leaving 17 bases between them. Material: unstimulated CD8+ T cells sorted from spleen or lymph node cells, obtained before transplant. The V gene is TRBV28, the J gene TRBJ1-1, with a weak D call TRBD1 (6 bases). The sequence was collected from a human donor who was the organ donor for an intestinal transplant. In DNA, the CDR3 is TGTGCCAGCAGCCCAACCCCAGACAGGTCTGAAGCTTTCTTT. Translated, it gives CASSPTPDRSEAFF. The variable domain in full, completed from reference TRBV28 and TRBJ1-1, reads DVKVTQSSRYLVKRTGEKVFLECVQDMDHENMFWYRQDPGLGLRLIYFSYDVKMKEKGDIPEGYSVSREKKERFSLILESASTNQTSMYLCASSPTPDRSEAFFGQGTRLTVV.